The entry below gives a single TCR beta chain sequence along with its context. Its antigen is not known. Original data processing: A classifier for distant metastasis in papillary thyroid cancer was constructed using CDR3 differences observed across clinicopathological groups. With MiXCR, TCRdb reprocessed the PCR reads. TCRdb, not the authors, supplied the V and J calls. The sample records over 70,000 clones, roughly 18% being singletons. Thyroid surgery had not been preceded by any treatment in any patient. This specimen comes from a study of metastatic and nonmetastatic thyroid tumors. Background on the study: Where malignant and benign thyroid patients were concerned, repertoires were compared across blood and tumor or nodule tissue. Study-wide points: The reported finding was significantly higher TCR beta diversity in malignant thyroid tumors relative to benign nodules, in blood and tumor.

The origin of this receptor is a female donor with papillary thyroid cancer or a benign thyroid nodule (not recorded which). Some clones in this sample may be carry-over from other donors' samples. Material: blood.

CDR3 nucleotides: TGTGCCAGCAGTACACAGGGAGGGGATCAGCCCCAGCATTTT. Protein sequence: CASSTQGGDQPQHF. The chain employs TRBV12-3 or TRBV12-4 and TRBJ1-5, with TRBD1 as a possible D gene (6 bases). Trimming stripped 5 bases from V and 5 bases from J, with 13 bases between. The CDR3 runs 14 residues.